The 30 T cell receptor beta chains reported below all come from one sample, sequenced in a study of blood T cell repertoires in COVID-19. Sequenced by immunoSEQ multiplex PCR; TCRdb stores in-frame clones only, minus some. The sample has over 150,000 clones, about four fifths seen once. Source material: PBMCs or T cells enriched from blood (not recorded which). The receptors originated from a man between 35 and 55 years old who had recovered from COVID-19.

There are a few counts of this clone. The V gene is TRBV11-2, the J gene TRBJ2-3, with 11 bases that match TRBD2. The CDR3 consists of 18 residues. Germline lookup yields CDR1 SGHAT and CDR2 FQNNGV. Germline trimming cut 2 bases from V and 3 bases from J; bases unmatched to any gene: 10. CDR3 bases: TGTGCCAGCAGCTTATCCTCGGGGCTAGCGGGAGGAACAGATACGCAGTATTTT. Protein product: CASSLSSGLAGGTDTQYF.

V is TRBV9 and J is TRBJ1-1; weak D call: TRBD1 (6 bases). Trimming shortened V by 3 bases and J by 2 bases, and 8 bases separated the two germline ends. The CDR3 spans 13 residues. CDR1 is SGDLS, CDR2 YYNGEE, per germline. This CDR3 is CASSGTVNTEAFF. CDR3 DNA sequence: TGTGCCAGCAGCGGGACAGTAAACACTGAAGCTTTCTTT.

J is TRBJ2-1 and V is TRBV18; possibly TRBD2 for D (5 bases). Trimming left V 5 bases short and J 9 bases short, with 17 bases between. The germline CDR1 and CDR2 sequences are KGHSH and LQKENI. The CDR3 length is 14 residues. The CDR3 DNA is TGTGCCAGCTCATCCGCTACGAGGGCGGCTGAGCAGTTCTTC. Amino acid sequence: CASSSATRAAEQFF.

The chain has TRBV7-3 and TRBJ1-1; 9 bases are a match to TRBD1. Trimming removed 4 bases from V and 4 bases from J; junction bases left unmatched: 4. The CDR3 runs to 14 residues. Germline V lookup: CDR1 SGHTA, CDR2 FQGTGA. CDR3 loop: CASSSGTGITEAFF. The CDR3 coding sequence is TGTGCCAGCAGCTCCGGGACAGGGATCACTGAAGCTTTCTTT.

This chain uses TRBV7-2 with TRBJ2-6, with no clear D. With 3 bases removed from V and 0 bases from J, the gap between germline ends came to 6 bases. The CDR3 contains 15 residues. Looked up from germline, CDR1 is SGHTA and CDR2 is FQGNSA. The CDR3 sequence is CASSFFLSGANVLTF. The CDR3 nucleotides read TGTGCCAGCAGCTTTTTCCTCTCTGGGGCCAACGTCCTGACTTTC.

This sequence joins TRBV3-1 (or the pseudogene TRBV3-2) and TRBJ1-5, with TRBD1 identical over 9 bases. CDR1 and CDR2 (germline): LGHDT, YNNKEL (reference sequence). This CDR3 has 16 residues. The junction had 10 bases not matched to a gene; V was cut back by 4 bases and J by 6 bases. Here the CDR3 DNA reads TGTGCCAGCAGCCCGGGACAGGGACCCTTAAGTCAGCCCCAGCATTTT. Protein product: CASSPGQGPLSQPQHF.

This chain joins TRBV27 and TRBJ2-7, with TRBD1 matching over 10 bases. The V gene end was trimmed by 6 bases and the J gene end by 2 bases; junction bases not matched to a gene: 4. The CDR3 is 14 residues long. Germline loops: CDR1 MNHEY, CDR2 SMNVEV (reference sequence). For the CDR3, the DNA is TGTGCCAGCAGGCGGGGACAGGGGACCTACGAGCAGTACTTC. Protein product: CASRRGQGTYEQYF.

The gene calls are TRBV24-1 and TRBJ2-7, with a possible D match to TRBD2 (5 bases). V was pared by 4 bases and J by 7 bases, with 16 bases between. This CDR3 is built from 14 residues. Germline-derived CDR1 and CDR2 are KGHDR and SFDVKD. The chain's CDR3 is CATSDLLREWEQYV. DNA of the CDR3: TGTGCCACCAGTGACCTCCTCCGGGAATGGGAGCAGTACGTC.

The rearrangement uses TRBV2 and TRBJ2-5; TRBD1 matches at 7 bases. The CDR3 consists of 15 residues. Germline V CDR1 and CDR2: SNHLY, FYNNEI. V gave up 8 bases and J gave up 5 bases; unmatched junction bases: 14. The CDR3 is CASGYYRGGVETQYF. The CDR3 DNA follows: TGTGCCAGCGGGTATTACAGGGGCGGAGTGGAGACCCAGTACTTC.

The V call is TRBV7-3, the J call TRBJ2-1; D gene unclear. Germline V gives CDR1 SGHTA, CDR2 FQGTGA. V gave up 1 base and J gave up 13 bases, with 14 bases separating them. This CDR3 spans 13 amino acids. The CDR3 region is CASSLIRTEPQFF. The CDR3 nucleotides read TGTGCCAGCAGCTTAATCCGTACCGAGCCACAGTTCTTC.

The chain has TRBV5-8 and TRBJ2-1; tentatively, D is TRBD2 (6 bases). Per germline, CDR1 SGHTS and CDR2 YDEGEE. Trimming pared 4 bases from V and 12 bases from J, leaving 23 bases between. The CDR3 length is 15 residues. This CDR3 is CASSLWLDPLGGQFF. The CDR3 DNA sequence: TGTGCCAGCAGCCTCTGGCTAGACCCACTCGGGGGGCAGTTCTTC.

This clone was seen just once. In the same sample, other DNA sequences code for this CDR3. The V call is TRBV2, the J call TRBJ1-4; D possibly corresponds to TRBD1 (5 bases). With 6 bases removed from V and 5 bases from J, the gap between germline ends came to 7 bases. CDR1 and CDR2 from the germline V gene are SNHLY and FYNNEI. The CDR3 length is 12 residues. CDR3 nucleotide sequence: TGTGCCAGCAGGCAGGGCAATGAAAAACTGTTTTTT. Protein: CASRQGNEKLFF.

This chain connects TRBV5-1 to TRBJ1-6; D is uncertain. V gave up 0 bases and J gave up 5 bases, with 6 bases separating them. The CDR3 has 14 amino acids. Germline V gives CDR1 SGHRS, CDR2 YFSETQ. CDR3 protein: CASSLDGDNSPLHF. Here the CDR3 DNA reads TGCGCCAGCAGCTTGGACGGAGATAATTCACCCCTCCACTTT.

This clone appeared a single time. The V call is TRBV7-3, the J call TRBJ2-1; a weak D match, TRBD1 (5 bases). The CDR3 consists of 14 residues. V lost 1 base and J lost 8, with 12 bases in between. The germline gives CDR1 SGHTA, CDR2 FQGTGA. The CDR3 spells CASSLRAGKDEQFF. The CDR3, as DNA: TGTGCCAGCAGCTTAAGAGCAGGGAAGGATGAGCAGTTCTTC.

The chain is built from TRBV27 and TRBJ2-7, with D possibly TRBD2 on 5 matching bases. The V gene lost 4 bases and the J gene lost 4 bases, with 11 bases spanning the gap. The germline CDR1 and CDR2 sequences are MNHEY and SMNVEV (reference sequence). CDR3 length: 13 residues. CDR3 coding DNA: TGTGCCAGCAGTTCCCTCTCGGGATACGAGCAGTACTTC. It translates to CASSSLSGYEQYF.

The genes are TRBV6-1 and TRBJ2-1, with 7 positions matching TRBD2. V was clipped by 2 bases and J by 2 bases; unmatched bases: 6. CDR1 is MNHNS and CDR2 is SASEGT in the germline V gene. CDR3 size: 16 residues. The CDR3 loop reads CASSENGAGPYNEQFF. The DNA for the CDR3 is TGTGCCAGCAGTGAAAACGGAGCGGGGCCCTACAATGAGCAGTTCTTC.

J is TRBJ1-5 and V is TRBV7-2, with a possible D match to TRBD1 (5 bases). The germline V gene has CDR1 SGHTA and CDR2 FQGNSA. This CDR3 is built from 14 residues. Trimming shortened V by 4 bases and J by 4 bases, and 11 bases separated the two germline ends. The CDR3 protein is CASSSYPGNQPQHF. Written as DNA, the CDR3 is TGTGCCAGCAGCTCATACCCAGGGAATCAGCCCCAGCATTTT.

The chain joins TRBV6-2 or TRBV6-3 to TRBJ2-3; TRBD2 agrees at 11 bases. Germline V CDR1 and CDR2: MNHEY, SVGEGT. V lost 0 bases and J lost 0; bases outside the gene matches: 2. The CDR3 consists of 17 residues. For the CDR3, the DNA is TGTGCCAGCAGTTACTCAATAGCGGGAGGGAGCACAGATACGCAGTATTTT. It codes for CASSYSIAGGSTDTQYF.

J is TRBJ1-4 and V is TRBV27; D possibly corresponds to TRBD1 (6 bases). Trimming cost V 0 bases and J 8 bases, with 10 bases left between them. CDR1 and CDR2 from the germline V gene are MNHEY and SMNVEV (reference sequence). The CDR3 is made up of 14 amino acids. CDR3 loop: CASSLSQGWEKLFF. DNA of the CDR3: TGTGCCAGCAGTTTATCACAGGGTTGGGAAAAACTGTTTTTT.

This clone was observed a few times. The chain recombines TRBV7-9 with TRBJ2-3; D is uncertain. Per the germline V gene, CDR1 is SEHNR and CDR2 is FQNEAQ (reference sequence). The CDR3 has 15 amino acids. The V and J ends lost 1 base and 0 bases respectively, with 8 bases between them. CDR3 loop: CASSLGRYSTDTQYF. In DNA, the CDR3 is TGTGCCAGCAGCTTAGGGCGGTACAGCACAGATACGCAGTATTTT.

This chain links TRBV7-9 with TRBJ2-1; a weak D match, TRBD2 (5 bases). Trimming cost V 3 bases and J 5 bases, with 17 bases left between them. The CDR3 consists of 16 residues. Germline V CDR1 and CDR2: SEHNR, FQNEAQ (reference sequence). CDR3 in amino acids: CASSLVDFTRDNEQFF. The CDR3 DNA reads TGTGCCAGCAGCTTGGTCGACTTCACGCGGGACAATGAGCAGTTCTTC.

The V gene is TRBV7-2, the J gene TRBJ2-2, with unresolved D. The germline gives CDR1 SGHTA, CDR2 FQGNSA. This CDR3 comprises 15 residues. V lost 5 bases, J lost 2 bases, and 12 bases lay in between. CDR3 in DNA: TGTGCCAGCAGCCAAAGGCCGACTAACACCGGGGAGCTGTTTTTT. Residues: CASSQRPTNTGELFF.

This clone has a handful of counts. This chain joins TRBV6-5 and TRBJ1-1; the D gene is possibly TRBD1 (6 bases). Trimming took 6 bases from V and 7 from J, leaving 15 bases between them. Germline CDR1 MNHEY, CDR2 SVGAGI. CDR3 length: 13 residues. The CDR3 nucleotides are TGTGCCAGCAGCGCGAGACGGACAGTTGAAGCTTTCTTT. Protein product: CASSARRTVEAFF.

CDR3 bases: TGTGCCAGCAGCTTGGGAGGGAGCACAGATACGCAGTATTTT. The encoded protein is CASSLGGSTDTQYF. V gene TRBV5-4 combines with J gene TRBJ2-3; perhaps TRBD2 as D (5 bases). CDR1 is SGHNT and CDR2 is YYREEE in the germline V gene (reference sequence). V was trimmed by 0 bases and J by 0 bases, leaving 5 bases between them. The length of the CDR3 is 14 residues.

This clone was detected only once. This chain connects TRBV11-2 to TRBJ1-1; 8 bases line up with TRBD1. In germline, CDR1 is SGHAT, CDR2 FQNNGV. The CDR3 is made up of 15 amino acids. The V and J ends lost 8 bases and 5 bases, in that order; junction bases with no gene match: 13. The CDR3 DNA reads TGTGCCAGCGTATACGGGACAGGCCGACAGACTGAAGCTTTCTTT. Translating it yields CASVYGTGRQTEAFF.

V gene TRBV5-1 combines with J gene TRBJ1-1, with D maybe TRBD1 (6 bases). In germline, CDR1 is SGHRS, CDR2 YFSETQ. The V end lost 0 bases, the J end lost 5 bases, and 20 bases lay between the germline ends. The CDR3 loop spans 17 amino acids. CDR3: CASSLVAGAGVETEAFF. Written as DNA, the CDR3 is TGCGCCAGCAGCTTGGTTGCCGGGGCAGGGGTTGAGACTGAAGCTTTCTTT.

The V gene is TRBV30, the J gene TRBJ1-1; the D gene is possibly TRBD1 (5 bases). Germline CDR1 GTSNPN, CDR2 SVGIG (reference sequence). CDR3 length equals 13 residues. V lost 7 bases to trimming and J lost 3 bases, with 15 bases between them. The CDR3 here is CASSGHDYTEAFF. Written as DNA, the CDR3 is TGTGCCTCCTCCGGACACGACTACACTGAAGCTTTCTTT.

This clone was seen a single time. The genes are TRBV6-5 and TRBJ2-3; the match to TRBD1 covers 8 bases. J gave up 4 bases and V 2 bases, and 5 bases lay outside the gene matches. This CDR3 spans 15 amino acids. CDR1 is MNHEY, CDR2 SVGAGI, per germline. CDR3 amino acids: CASSYLGQASDTQYF. CDR3 DNA: TGTGCCAGCAGTTACCTGGGACAGGCCTCAGATACGCAGTATTTT.

With respect to this clone: Other DNA sequences in this specimen translate into the identical CDR3. This chain joins TRBV5-1 and TRBJ1-2; TRBD1 is a possible D gene (5 bases). The CDR3 length is 13 residues. V dropped 0 bases and J dropped 2 bases, with 5 bases sitting between them. Germline lookup yields CDR1 SGHRS and CDR2 YFSETQ. The CDR3 coding sequence is TGCGCCAGCAGCTTGGACAGGAACTATGGCTACACCTTC. It is translated as CASSLDRNYGYTF.

V is TRBV4-1 and J is TRBJ2-1; 12 nucleotides align to TRBD2. Germline loops: CDR1 MGHRA, CDR2 YSYEKL. This CDR3 contains 17 residues. V shed 1 base and J 5 bases; nucleotides not matched to a gene: 6. In DNA form, the CDR3 reads TGCGCCAGCAGCCAAGGACATGGGACTAGCGGGCACAATGAGCAGTTCTTC. Protein: CASSQGHGTSGHNEQFF.